This passage covers 24 T cell receptor beta chains from one sample sequenced in a study of shared clonotypes between healthy human individuals. Assay used: immunoSEQ multiplex PCR; TCRdb lists only in-frame clones, some missing. The sample includes about 510,000 clones, approximately 85% seen only once; the top ten take roughly 13%. Sample: PBMCs. The receptors were sampled from a woman aged 40 to 49 in good health. Some clones in this sample may be carry-over from other donors' samples.

The chain couples TRBV7-8 to TRBJ2-7, with 7 bases matching TRBD2. The CDR3 is made up of 15 amino acids. CDR1 and CDR2 (germline): SGHVS, FQNEAQ. The ends lost 2 bases at V and 2 bases at J; junction bases unmatched: 6. The DNA of the CDR3 is TGTGCCAGCAGCTTATCCCCGCGGGGGACCTACGAGCAGTACTTC. This codes for CASSLSPRGTYEQYF.

The V gene is TRBV4-1, the J gene TRBJ2-3; 8 positions match TRBD2. This CDR3 region has 15 residues. Germline-derived CDR1 and CDR2 are MGHRA and YSYEKL. The V segment lost 4 bases and the J segment 3 bases; nucleotides outside the gene matches: 6. The DNA of the CDR3 is TGCGCCAGCAGCCCTGGGAGCGGGAGAACAGATACGCAGTATTTT. Protein sequence: CASSPGSGRTDTQYF.

The gene calls are TRBV5-1 and TRBJ2-7; 10 positions match TRBD1. This CDR3 is built from 14 residues. Per germline, CDR1 SGHRS and CDR2 YFSETQ. Losses at the gene ends were 0 bases for V and 7 bases for J; bases not matched to a gene: 4. The CDR3 loop reads CASSLGQGAREQYF. Here the CDR3 DNA reads TGCGCCAGCAGCTTGGGACAGGGGGCGCGGGAGCAGTACTTC.

The chain links TRBV19 to TRBJ2-1; D is unresolved. CDR3 size: 15 residues. Per the germline V gene, CDR1 is LNHDA and CDR2 is SQIVND (reference sequence). The V end lost 2 bases, the J end lost 0 bases, and 8 bases lay between the germline ends. The CDR3 reads CASSISRNSYNEQFF. The CDR3 DNA reads TGTGCCAGTAGTATAAGTCGGAACTCCTACAATGAGCAGTTCTTC.

The V call is TRBV28, the J call TRBJ2-5; D is ambiguous. Germline V gene data show CDR1 as MDHEN and CDR2 as SYDVKM. V lost 0 bases, J lost 7 bases, and 6 bases lay in between. The CDR3 is 12 amino acids. The CDR3 loop is CASSLWTMTQYF. CDR3 bases: TGTGCCAGCAGTTTATGGACAATGACCCAGTACTTC.

The rearrangement joins TRBV4-3 to TRBJ2-3; possible D gene TRBD2, 6 bases. The CDR3 covers 16 residues. V gave up 0 bases and J gave up 8 bases, with 18 bases separating them. Germline V lookup: CDR1 LGHNA, CDR2 YSLEER. CDR3 loop: CASSQEGGAGPRTQYF. Written as DNA, the CDR3 is TGCGCCAGCAGCCAAGAGGGAGGCGCAGGGCCCCGTACGCAGTATTTT.

The chain links TRBV7-9 to TRBJ2-1; D is unclear. The CDR3 has 12 residues. V was cut by 3 bases and J by 8 bases, with 8 bases left in between. Germline V gene sequence: CDR1 SEHNR, CDR2 FQNEAQ (reference sequence). CDR3 nucleotides: TGTGCCAGCAGCTTCCACCTCGATGAGCAGTTCTTC. The encoded protein is CASSFHLDEQFF.

This sequence joins TRBV1 and TRBJ2-1; the table's D call, TRBD2, has no DNA check behind it. TRBV1 counts as a pseudogene. The CDR3 has 18 residues. The CDR3 protein is CTSSQLPSGRRNYNEQFF. CDR3 sequence (DNA): TGCACCAGCAGCCAATTGCCTAGCGGGAGGCGAAACTACAATGAGCAGTTCTTC.

The chain couples TRBV19 to TRBJ2-7; 11 bases are a match to TRBD2. Germline CDR1 LNHDA, CDR2 SQIVND (reference sequence). CDR3 length: 15 residues. Unmatched junction bases numbered 2, after V lost 3 bases and J lost 1 base. Here the CDR3 reads CASSIWTSGSYEQYF. As DNA, the CDR3 is TGTGCCAGTAGTATCTGGACTAGCGGGTCCTACGAGCAGTACTTC.

This chain links TRBV5-1 with TRBJ2-5; D call uncertain. Trimming took off 0 bases at V and 3 bases at J, with 6 bases between the two ends. Germline assignment: CDR1 SGHRS and CDR2 YFSETQ. This CDR3 is built from 13 residues. This CDR3 is CASSLEGEETQYF. CDR3 in DNA: TGCGCCAGCAGCTTGGAAGGAGAAGAGACCCAGTACTTC.

The chain combines TRBV30 with TRBJ2-5; the D gene is possibly TRBD2 (6 bases). V was clipped by 3 bases and J by 1 base, with 18 bases between them. The germline gives CDR1 GTSNPN, CDR2 SVGIG (reference sequence). CDR3 length: 16 amino acids. The chain's CDR3 is CAWRFGFGGTQETQYF. The CDR3, as DNA: TGTGCCTGGAGATTTGGTTTTGGGGGGACCCAAGAGACCCAGTACTTC.

Regarding this clone: This CDR3 is also generated by other DNA sequences in the sample. The chain employs TRBV7-2 and TRBJ2-7, with D perhaps TRBD2 (6 bases). CDR1 SGHTA and CDR2 FQGNSA come from the germline V gene. The CDR3 loop spans 13 amino acids. Trimming removed 1 base from V and 3 bases from J, with 7 bases in between. In nucleotides, the CDR3 is TGTGCCAGCAGCTTAGGCGGGATCTACGAGCAGTACTTC. Translating it yields CASSLGGIYEQYF.

CDR3 loop: CASSPHRSSNEQYF. Written as DNA, the CDR3 is TGTGCCAGCAGCCCCCACCGTTCCTCGAACGAGCAGTACTTC. V usage is TRBV9 and J usage is TRBJ2-7; D remains ambiguous. Trimming pared 4 bases from V and 5 bases from J, leaving 16 bases between. CDR3 size: 14 residues. The germline gives CDR1 SGDLS, CDR2 YYNGEE.

Written as DNA, the CDR3 is TGTGCCAGCAGTTCGCGGCAGGGGGACCATTTGACTGAAGCTTTCTTT. Residues: CASSSRQGDHLTEAFF. The gene calls are TRBV27 and TRBJ1-1; 7 nucleotides agree with TRBD1. The trim removed 4 bases at V and 5 bases at J, leaving 13 bases unmatched. Germline assignment: CDR1 MNHEY and CDR2 SMNVEV (reference sequence). The CDR3 length is 16 residues.

The rearrangement uses TRBV4-1 and TRBJ2-5; D possibly uses TRBD1 or TRBD2 (7 bases each). The closer fit of TRBJ2-7 to the DNA end suggests the J call may be wrong. Germline V lookup: CDR1 MGHRA, CDR2 YSYEKL. The CDR3 consists of 16 residues. The DNA of the CDR3 is TGCGCCAGCAGCCAAGAGGAGGCCAGGGGGGGGGACGAGCAGTACTTC. The encoded protein is CASSQEEARGGDEQYF.

The chain joins TRBV30 to TRBJ2-3; 7 bases agree with TRBD1. V was clipped by 0 bases and J by 3 bases; unmatched bases: 3. The CDR3 length is 14 residues. Per germline, CDR1 GTSNPN and CDR2 SVGIG (reference sequence). The CDR3, as DNA: TGTGCCTGGAGTGTGGGGACAGTTACAGATACGCAGTATTTT. Translating gives CAWSVGTVTDTQYF.

This clone was found once. The chain has TRBV11-2 and TRBJ2-7, with D possibly being TRBD2 (6 bases). The germline V and J ends were trimmed by 5 bases and 3 bases, with 20 bases remaining between them. Germline values: CDR1 SGHAT, CDR2 FQNNGV. The length of the CDR3 is 16 residues. The CDR3 loop reads CASSHTRGLANYEQYF. CDR3 DNA: TGTGCCAGCAGCCACACCCGGGGACTGGCTAACTACGAGCAGTACTTC.

V and J are TRBV28 and TRBJ2-3; 11 bases agree with TRBD2. Germline V CDR1 and CDR2: MDHEN, SYDVKM. CDR3 size: 21 residues. V dropped 4 bases and J dropped 4; count of bases not matched to a gene: 22. The CDR3, as DNA: TGTGCCAGCAGTTCCCCTTCCACCGTTAGCGGGAGGGAGGGGGGGCCAGATACGCAGTATTTT. It codes for CASSSPSTVSGREGGPDTQYF.

V and J are TRBV28 and TRBJ2-3; weak D call: TRBD1 (6 bases). Germline CDR1 reads MDHEN; CDR2 reads SYDVKM. The CDR3 extends over 14 amino acids. Trimming took 10 bases from V and 5 from J, leaving 19 bases between them. The CDR3 sequence is CAILGRDMGDTQYF. The CDR3, as DNA: TGTGCCATTTTGGGCAGGGACATGGGAGATACGCAGTATTTT.

DNA for the CDR3: TGTGCCAGCCCGAGGGGATTCGAGCAGTTCTTC. Amino acid sequence: CASPRGFEQFF. This chain joins TRBV6-1 and TRBJ2-1; D might be TRBD1 or TRBD2, each matching 5 bases. CDR1 is MNHNS and CDR2 is SASEGT in the germline V gene. V was trimmed by 8 bases and J by 10 bases, leaving 12 bases between them. The length of the CDR3 is 11 residues.

This clone appeared a few times. This chain links TRBV5-6 with TRBJ2-5; no reliable D call. The CDR3 runs to 15 residues. Trimming pared 0 bases from V and 7 bases from J, leaving 16 bases between. The germline V gene encodes CDR1 SGHDT and CDR2 YYEEEE. The CDR3 loop is CASSLGPGPMGTQYF. In nucleotides, the CDR3 is TGTGCCAGCAGCTTGGGCCCCGGACCCATGGGGACCCAGTACTTC.

The chain couples TRBV5-1 to TRBJ2-7; possible D gene TRBD2, 5 bases. The V end lost 2 bases, the J end lost 4 bases, and 16 bases lay between the germline ends. The germline V gene encodes CDR1 SGHRS and CDR2 YFSETQ. This CDR3 has 15 amino acids. The CDR3 reads CASSLNRGVRYEQYF. The CDR3 bases are TGCGCCAGCAGCTTAAACCGGGGAGTAAGGTACGAGCAGTACTTC.

The chain combines TRBV5-1 with TRBJ2-2; 9 bases line up with TRBD2. The V and J ends lost 1 base and 3 bases, in that order; junction bases with no gene match: 10. The CDR3 spans 18 residues. Germline CDR1 reads SGHRS; CDR2 reads YFSETQ. CDR3 protein: CASSLTGGRAVDTGELFF. The DNA of the CDR3 is TGCGCCAGCAGCTTGACGGGCGGGAGGGCCGTCGACACCGGGGAGCTGTTTTTT.

This rearrangement joins TRBV19 to TRBJ1-4; D ambiguous. Trimming took off 6 bases at V and 0 bases at J, with 11 bases between the two ends. The germline V gene encodes CDR1 LNHDA and CDR2 SQIVND (reference sequence). The CDR3 has 15 residues. The CDR3 loop is CASSSNGATNEKLFF. The CDR3 region has the DNA TGTGCCAGTAGCAGTAACGGGGCAACTAATGAAAAACTGTTTTTT.